This T cell receptor beta chain derives from a study of technical replicates of blood from a handful of donors (dated by TCRdb to 2015 to 2018). The library was generated by the immunoSEQ multiplex PCR assay. This is the immuneACCESS table as TCRdb keeps it, with only in-frame sequences that have V and J called. A part of the clones is gone; compared with another copy, unresolved V genes explain less than half, and the rest is unexplained. This sample comprises nearly 95,000 clones, 90% to 96% of them detected only once. Of the sample, approximately 0.35% is held by the ten largest clones. There are 13 amino acids in the CDR3, from cysteine to phenylalanine inclusive. The DNA shown is the 39-base CDR3, in frame from base 1. From a lookup of the germline V gene, CDR1 and CDR2 are MNHEY and SVGAGI. V gives up 6 bases and J gives up 3 bases, and the segment between their germline ends measures 12 bases.

Note on this clone: Its antigen specificity is not known. It has no much larger one-base neighbor in the sample; base qualities were not kept.

This receptor was obtained from a human donor in good health. Here the chain combines TRBV6-5 and TRBJ2-7; a weak D assignment points to TRBD1 (6 bases agree). Sequenced: T cells isolated from PBMCs. In nucleotides, the sequence is TGTGCCAGCAGCCGCACAGGGCGCTACGAGCAGTACTTC. Translated, it reads CASSRTGRYEQYF.